These T cell receptor beta chains were read from a single sample in a study of CD8+CD57+ T cells in acquired aplastic anemia. TCRdb analysed the reads with MiXCR anew, one entry per CDR3 protein. The table has a few hundred thousand distinct CDR3 sequences, over 60% seen once; the top ten hold about 31%. The sample comprised sorted CD4+, CD8+, or CD8+CD57+ T cells (not recorded which) from PBMCs. These TCRs come from a human donor in good health. The conserved cysteine and the conserved F or W are not part of the CDR3 here. Each record gives: J gene, V gene, CDR3 protein.

j_gene: TRBJ1-2
v_gene: TRBV10-3
CDR3aa: ASSLSGTNYGYT

j_gene: TRBJ1-4
v_gene: TRBV19
CDR3aa: ASSIGQGEKLF

j_gene: TRBJ2-1
v_gene: TRBV4-2
CDR3aa: ASSQDEGVTEQF

j_gene: TRBJ2-7
v_gene: TRBV9
CDR3aa: ASSVAAGGIYEQY

j_gene: TRBJ2-1
v_gene: TRBV2
CDR3aa: ASVTSGSYNEQF

j_gene: .
v_gene: TRBV24-1
CDR3aa: ATSDRGGGAIEQF

j_gene: TRBJ2-7
v_gene: TRBV14
CDR3aa: ASSHPTDEPGIGTYEQY

j_gene: TRBJ1-6
v_gene: TRBV13
CDR3aa: ASSLGSGNSPLH

j_gene: TRBJ2-2
v_gene: TRBV5-1
CDR3aa: ASSLTSGGQQNTGELF

j_gene: TRBJ1-2
v_gene: TRBV20-1
CDR3aa: SAPAGGPFYGYT

j_gene: TRBJ1-4
v_gene: TRBV19
CDR3aa: ASTSTGRGEKLF

j_gene: TRBJ1-1
v_gene: TRBV5-6
CDR3aa: ASREDRGNTEAF

j_gene: TRBJ2-1
v_gene: TRBV20-1
CDR3aa: SARPYSGGYNEQF

j_gene: TRBJ2-2
v_gene: TRBV6-2/TRBV6-3
CDR3aa: ASSTALGELF

j_gene: TRBJ1-5
v_gene: TRBV24-1
CDR3aa: ATSSGSNQPQH

j_gene: TRBJ2-5
v_gene: TRBV7-9
CDR3aa: ASSLGFETQY

j_gene: TRBJ2-1
v_gene: TRBV14
CDR3aa: ASSDPNSYNEQF

j_gene: TRBJ2-7
v_gene: TRBV10-3
CDR3aa: AISPQGAGGEQY

j_gene: TRBJ2-2
v_gene: TRBV2
CDR3aa: ASSEAVGQPNTGELF

j_gene: TRBJ1-2
v_gene: TRBV20-1
CDR3aa: SAYPRQGHGYT

j_gene: TRBJ2-1
v_gene: TRBV10-3
CDR3aa: AIRDRDSSSYNEQF

j_gene: TRBJ2-3
v_gene: TRBV5-1
CDR3aa: ASSLRYASTDTQY

j_gene: TRBJ2-7
v_gene: TRBV29-1
CDR3aa: SSQDHTSYEQY

j_gene: TRBJ1-1
v_gene: TRBV19
CDR3aa: ASTTGMNTEAF

j_gene: TRBJ1-1
v_gene: TRBV4-2
CDR3aa: ASSQGGWGTDANTEAF

j_gene: TRBJ2-7
v_gene: TRBV24-1
CDR3aa: ATSGSDRGWNEQY

j_gene: TRBJ2-2
v_gene: TRBV7-6
CDR3aa: ASSLGTADTGELF

j_gene: TRBJ2-7
v_gene: TRBV10-3
CDR3aa: AISSGSIYEQY

j_gene: TRBJ1-2
v_gene: TRBV5-1
CDR3aa: ASSVTVDYGYT

j_gene: TRBJ1-6
v_gene: TRBV20-1
CDR3aa: SARVGRVYNSPLH

j_gene: TRBJ2-5
v_gene: TRBV5-8
CDR3aa: ASSHRPGRGETQY

j_gene: TRBJ1-3
v_gene: TRBV19
CDR3aa: ASRYSVSGNTIY

j_gene: TRBJ1-5
v_gene: TRBV5-1
CDR3aa: ASSPGTGAIGGNQPQH

j_gene: TRBJ1-4
v_gene: TRBV2
CDR3aa: ASSETFSGRGRLSGEKLF

j_gene: TRBJ2-7
v_gene: TRBV19
CDR3aa: ASRPTGSSYEQY

j_gene: TRBJ2-5
v_gene: TRBV25-1
CDR3aa: ASSDPRAGETQY

j_gene: TRBJ2-7
v_gene: TRBV10-1
CDR3aa: ASSEGPRDRARGEQY

j_gene: TRBJ2-1
v_gene: TRBV7-9
CDR3aa: ASSLAFTSGGNNEQF

j_gene: TRBJ1-1
v_gene: TRBV10-3
CDR3aa: ATQGADTEAF